The next 25 T cell receptor beta chains were all read from a single sample in a study of T cells expressing NK-cell markers. From the 5' RACE reads, TCRdb lists one entry per CDR3 protein and no DNA. The sample's table shows 150,000 or so distinct CDR3 sequences. Sequences were obtained from blood T cells: a sorted CD56 or NKG2C T cell subset, CD4+ or CD8+ T cells, or bulk PBMC T cells (not recorded which). The receptors stem from a woman between 50 and 59 years old in good health.

This rearrangement joins TRBV7-3 to TRBJ2-7; without DNA, the TCRdb call of TRBD2 cannot be checked. The CDR3 totals 17 residues. Germline V gene sequence: CDR1 SGHTA, CDR2 FQGTGA. CDR3 region: CASSSLALTDPPYEQYF.

V and J are TRBV4-2 and TRBJ1-6; TCRdb gives TRBD1 as the D gene, but with no DNA this cannot be confirmed. CDR3 length: 14 residues. The germline V gene encodes CDR1 LGHNA and CDR2 YNFKEQ. The CDR3 loop is CASTGQGANSPLHF.

The gene calls are TRBV3-1 and TRBJ2-7; TCRdb designates TRBD2, a call that cannot be tested without DNA. Germline V lookup: CDR1 LGHDT, CDR2 YNNKEL (reference sequence). The CDR3 consists of 17 residues. This CDR3 reads CASSQDKVAGGRNEQYF.

The chain employs TRBV20-1 and TRBJ2-3; checking the TCRdb D call of TRBD2 is not possible without DNA. CDR1 DFQATT and CDR2 SNEGSKA come from the germline V gene (reference sequence). The CDR3 is made up of 18 amino acids. The CDR3 sequence is CSARDVKTSGRRGDTQYF.

The chain links TRBV6-2 or TRBV6-3 to TRBJ2-3. This CDR3 has 12 residues. The germline V gene has CDR1 MNHEY and CDR2 SVGEGT. Here the CDR3 reads CASSADTWTQYF.

V gene TRBV14 combines with J gene TRBJ2-7. The germline V gene encodes CDR1 SGHDN and CDR2 FVKESK. The CDR3 is made up of 14 amino acids. The CDR3 sequence is CASSQDDGPYEQYF.

V and J are TRBV24-1 and TRBJ2-1; TCRdb's D gene call, TRBD2, goes unchecked for lack of DNA. The V gene's germline CDR1 is KGHDR and CDR2 SFDVKD. The CDR3 covers 19 residues. CDR3: CATSDPTTPREAIHNEQFF.

This chain connects TRBV7-9 to TRBJ2-1; TCRdb gives TRBD1 as the D gene, but with no DNA this cannot be confirmed. This CDR3 has 14 amino acids. The germline V gene has CDR1 SEHNR and CDR2 FQNEAQ (reference sequence). The CDR3 here is CASSLVGAGNEQFF.

This chain's CDR3 is CASSGLGQGNTEAFF. The chain carries TRBV6-6 and TRBJ1-1; TCRdb picks TRBD1, but there is no DNA to check that call. Germline CDR1 reads MNHNY; CDR2 reads SVGAGI (reference sequence). CDR3 size: 15 residues.

The V and J genes are TRBV14 and TRBJ2-1; TCRdb proposes TRBD2, but this gene call is untestable without DNA. CDR3 size: 15 residues. Germline V gives CDR1 SGHDN, CDR2 FVKESK. The CDR3 reads CASSSMGLAVNEQFF. Based on the CDR3 plus reference TRBV14 and TRBJ2-1, the full variable domain is EAGVTQFPSHSVIEKGQTVTLRCDPISGHDNLYWYRRVMGKEIKFLLHFVKESKQDESGMPNNRFLAERTGGTYSTLKVQPAELEDSGVYFCASSSMGLAVNEQFFGPGTRLTVL.

V usage is TRBV7-9 and J usage is TRBJ2-7. The V gene's germline CDR1 is SEHNR and CDR2 FQNEAQ (reference sequence). The CDR3 is 12 amino acids. CDR3 protein: CASSFGAHEQYF.

The V and J genes are TRBV29-1 and TRBJ2-3; the D call from TCRdb, TRBD1, cannot be confirmed without DNA. The CDR3 consists of 13 residues. Germline lookup yields CDR1 SQVTM and CDR2 ANQGSEA. CDR3: CSVLGGYTDTQYF.

The chain has TRBV20-1 and TRBJ2-7; TCRdb gives TRBD2 as the D gene, but with no DNA this cannot be confirmed. CDR1 is DFQATT, CDR2 SNEGSKA, per germline (reference sequence). CDR3 size: 15 residues. This chain's CDR3 is CSASLTSSNLGEQYF.

This chain uses TRBV25-1 with TRBJ2-3; there is no DNA to check the TCRdb D call of TRBD1. The CDR3 runs to 14 residues. Germline V gene lookup returns CDR1 MGHDK and CDR2 SYGVNS. CDR3 in amino acids: CASSEFGDGNTQYF.

The rearrangement uses TRBV7-9 and TRBJ1-4. In germline, CDR1 is SEHNR, CDR2 FQNEAQ (reference sequence). The CDR3 is 16 residues long. CDR3 sequence: CASSHTVMGWNEKLFF. Looking up the rest from reference TRBV7-9 and TRBJ1-4 gives the full variable domain: DTGVSQNPRHKITKRGQNVTFRCDPISEHNRLYWYRQTLGQGPEFLTYFQNEAQLEKSRLLSDRFSAERPKGSFSTLEIQRTEQGDSAMYLCASSHTVMGWNEKLFFGSGTQLSVL.

The chain recombines TRBV9 with TRBJ2-5; TCRdb designates TRBD2, a call that cannot be tested without DNA. This CDR3 is 14 amino acids long. CDR1 SGDLS and CDR2 YYNGEE come from the germline V gene. The CDR3 sequence: CASSESGSQETQYF.

CDR3 sequence: CSAHPRAYNEQFF. The chain has TRBV20-1 and TRBJ2-1; the D call of TRBD2 rests on TCRdb alone, since no DNA is present to check it. The CDR3 runs 13 residues. Germline CDR1 and CDR2: DFQATT and SNEGSKA (reference sequence).

The chain couples TRBV27 to TRBJ2-1; TCRdb reports TRBD1, a call that lacks DNA to check it against. Germline V gene data show CDR1 as MNHEY and CDR2 as SMNVEV (reference sequence). CDR3 length equals 15 residues. The CDR3 is CASSPLAGWANEQFF.

V and J are TRBV21-1 and TRBJ2-2; lacking DNA, the TRBD2 call made by TCRdb goes unchecked. TRBV21-1 is annotated as a pseudogene. CDR3 length equals 16 residues. CDR3 in amino acids: CASSKGERSNTGELFF.

The chain links TRBV12-3 or TRBV12-4 to TRBJ2-1. CDR3 length: 13 amino acids. CDR3 region: CASSSGAPTEQFF.

V is TRBV27 and J is TRBJ1-5; without DNA, the TCRdb call of TRBD1 cannot be checked. There are 15 residues in the CDR3. Germline V CDR1 and CDR2: MNHEY, SMNVEV (reference sequence). The CDR3 here is CASSVTGGVGEAQHF.

The V gene is TRBV20-1, the J gene TRBJ2-1. The germline CDR1 and CDR2 sequences are DFQATT and SNEGSKA (reference sequence). The CDR3 consists of 12 residues. CDR3 loop: CSAREVTDEQFF.

This chain links TRBV11-2 with TRBJ2-3; TCRdb names TRBD2, which stays unverified in the absence of DNA. From germline, CDR1 is SGHAT and CDR2 FQNNGV. The CDR3 spans 15 residues. The CDR3 protein is CASSVFSGSKDTQYF. Using reference TRBV11-2 and TRBJ2-3 for the parts outside the CDR3, the full variable domain is EAGVAQSPRYKIIEKRQSVAFWCNPISGHATLYWYQQILGQGPKLLIQFQNNGVVDDSQLPKDRFSAERLKGVDSTLKIQPAKLEDSAVYLCASSVFSGSKDTQYFGPGTRLTVL.

The chain links TRBV7-9 to TRBJ2-1; there is no DNA to check the TCRdb D call of TRBD1. The CDR3 runs 16 residues. Germline V CDR1 and CDR2: SEHNR, FQNEAQ (reference sequence). CDR3 residues: CASSPEGAATINEQFF.

V and J are TRBV7-2 and TRBJ2-5; TCRdb's assignment of TRBD1 cannot be checked, as there is no DNA. This CDR3 is 12 amino acids long. Germline V CDR1 and CDR2: SGHTA, FQGNSA. CDR3 sequence: CASSLPPETQYF.